This T cell receptor (beta chain) was documented in a study of identical twins. TCRdb re-analysed the 5' RACE reads in MiXCR, keeping a single row per CDR3 protein. Among more than 200,000 distinct CDR3 sequences, roughly 9.4% were seen once, and the ten largest hold 5% to 6.5%. Study outcomes and limitations: Out-of-frame alpha sequences shared by twins were enriched for low generation probability. The more abundant beta clonotypes in cord blood had fewer insertions, and memory repertoires did not show this.

Concerning this clonotype itself: Its antigen is as yet unknown.

The CDR3 spans 9 residues. Germline CDR1 reads MNHEY; CDR2 reads SVGAGI. The V end was cut by 7 bases, the J end by 6 bases, with 3 bases between. This clonotype was obtained from a woman aged 18-35 years in good health. The chain carries TRBV6-5 and TRBJ1-1; D is undetermined. The sequencing input was memory (CD45RO+) T cells sorted from blood. The CDR3 DNA reads as TGTGCCAGCACCGCTGAAGCTTTCTTT. This encodes CASTAEAFF.